The 10 T cell receptor beta chains reported below all come from one sample, sequenced in a study of blood T cell repertoires in COVID-19. Clones were read by immunoSEQ multiplex PCR, and TCRdb kept only the in-frame ones, dropping some. The sample includes tens of thousands of clones, almost 90% of them seen just once. Sequenced sample: peripheral blood. Receptors originate from a human donor with active COVID-19. The donor label of this sample is uncertain.

The chain has TRBV18 and TRBJ2-7, with 7 bases aligning to TRBD1. Trimming cost V 2 bases and J 0 bases; bases outside gene matches: 13. The CDR3 contains 18 residues. Germline V gives CDR1 KGHSH, CDR2 LQKENI. The CDR3 DNA is TGTGCCAGCTCACCAATCATCGGAGAGGGGGCCGCCTCCTACGAGCAGTACTTC. It encodes CASSPIIGEGAASYEQYF.

The V gene is TRBV19, the J gene TRBJ1-6; a weak D match, TRBD1 (5 bases). The CDR3 consists of 15 residues. Germline CDR1 reads LNHDA; CDR2 reads SQIVND (reference sequence). The V end was cut by 5 bases, the J end by 5 bases, with 13 bases between. CDR3 region: CASSADRFHNSPLHF. CDR3 DNA: TGTGCCAGTAGTGCCGACAGATTCCATAATTCACCCCTCCACTTT.

The chain employs TRBV27 and TRBJ2-5; 9 bases map to TRBD1. The CDR3 is 13 residues long. The germline V gene encodes CDR1 MNHEY and CDR2 SMNVEV (reference sequence). The junction had 4 bases not matched to a gene; V was cut back by 6 bases and J by 5 bases. Here the CDR3 reads CASRRTGVETQYF. For the CDR3, the DNA is TGTGCCAGCAGACGGACAGGGGTTGAGACCCAGTACTTC.

This chain connects TRBV2 to TRBJ2-1; 8 bases line up with TRBD1. With V trimmed by 10 bases and J by 1 base, 9 bases remained unmatched. The CDR3 is made up of 15 amino acids. CDR1 and CDR2 from the germline V gene are SNHLY and FYNNEI. This CDR3 reads CATIRDRRSYNEQFF. DNA of the CDR3: TGTGCCACCATCCGGGACAGGCGGTCCTACAATGAGCAGTTCTTC.

Details on this clone: The identical CDR3 is also encoded by other nucleotide sequences in the sample. J is TRBJ2-7 and V is TRBV19; unclear D gene. The CDR3 runs to 11 residues. Germline-derived CDR1 and CDR2 are LNHDA and SQIVND (reference sequence). V shed 5 bases and J shed 4 bases, with 6 bases lying between them. The CDR3 DNA sequence: TGTGCCAGTAGTCACCGGTACGAGCAGTACTTC. It specifies CASSHRYEQYF.

The chain has TRBV7-6 and TRBJ1-4; possible D gene TRBD1, 6 bases. Per the germline V gene, CDR1 is SGHVS and CDR2 is FNYEAQ. This CDR3 has 15 residues. Trimming pared 3 bases from V and 7 bases from J, leaving 15 bases between. The DNA of the CDR3 is TGTGCCAGCAGCTTTTTTGGCAGGGGCGGTGAAAAACTGTTTTTT. Residues: CASSFFGRGGEKLFF.

This rearrangement joins TRBV10-1 to TRBJ1-2; 7 nucleotides align to TRBD1. Germline CDR1 is WNHNN and CDR2 is SYGVQD (reference sequence). The junction had 11 bases not matched to a gene; V was cut back by 6 bases and J by 4 bases. The CDR3 totals 15 residues. The DNA for the CDR3 is TGCGCCAGCAGCCCATATACAGGGACAGCCTATGGCTACACCTTC. Translating gives CASSPYTGTAYGYTF.

The chain is built from TRBV3-1 (or the pseudogene TRBV3-2) and TRBJ2-2, with TRBD2 identical over 8 bases. CDR1 and CDR2 (germline): LGHDT, YNNKEL (reference sequence). Trimming cost V 3 bases and J 4 bases; bases outside gene matches: 13. The CDR3 length is 18 residues. The CDR3 coding sequence is TGTGCCAGCAGCCACGGGCCGGGGGGACTAGAGATCACCGGGGAGCTGTTTTTT. Encoded protein: CASSHGPGGLEITGELFF.

The gene calls are TRBV2 and TRBJ2-2; D is possibly TRBD1 (5 bases). V was clipped by 6 bases and J by 4 bases, with 24 bases between them. Germline CDR1 reads SNHLY; CDR2 reads FYNNEI. This CDR3 has 18 residues. CDR3 nucleotide sequence: TGTGCCAGCAGGGAATCCGGTTGGGGCGCCTTAGGCACCGGGGAGCTGTTTTTT. Protein: CASRESGWGALGTGELFF. The full variable domain, rest sourced from reference TRBV2 and TRBJ2-2, is EPEVTQTPSHQVTQMGQEVILRCVPISNHLYFYWYRQILGQKVEFLVSFYNNEISEKSEIFDDQFSVERPDGSNFTLKIRSTKLEDSAMYFCASRESGWGALGTGELFFGEGSRLTVL.

The chain links TRBV7-9 to TRBJ1-4, with D uncertain. The germline V gene encodes CDR1 SEHNR and CDR2 FQNEAQ (reference sequence). Trimming took 3 bases from V and 6 from J, leaving 11 bases between them. The CDR3 totals 14 residues. The CDR3 loop is CASSLRREDEKLFF. The CDR3 coding sequence is TGTGCCAGCAGCTTGAGGCGCGAGGATGAAAAACTGTTTTTT.